The rows below give T cell receptor beta chains drawn from one sample of a study of T cell repertoires in cytomegalovirus infection. TCRdb redid the calling of the reads with MiXCR, one entry per CDR3 protein. This repertoire shows just over 150,000 distinct CDR3 sequences, about a quarter found once; its top ten account for roughly 11%. The source material was PBMCs. The origin of the receptors is a human donor in good health (CMV status not recorded). Some clones in this sample may be carry-over from other donors' samples. CDR3s include the opening cysteine and the closing phenylalanine or tryptophan. The D gene is left open where the match is weak. The listing skips clone size in some rows; elsewhere it reads once, few, many or a size class.

J | V | D | length | size | DNA | CDR3
TRBJ2-1 | TRBV6-5 | TRBD2 | 16 | few | TGTGCCAGCAGTCCCGAGGGAACTAGCGGGAGGAATGAGCAGTTCTTC | CASSPEGTSGRNEQFF
TRBJ2-5 | TRBV5-6 | TRBD2 | 15 | few | TGTGCCAGCAGCAGGGGACTAGCGGGGGGAGAGACCCAGTACTTC | CASSRGLAGGETQYF
TRBJ1-6 | TRBV12-3/TRBV12-4 | . | 16 | few | TGTGCCAGCAGCTTAGTGCGGGGACGGAATAATTCACCCCTCCACTTT | CASSLVRGRNNSPLHF
TRBJ2-7 | TRBV7-6 | . | 17 | many | TGTGCCAGCAGCTTATCGGGGGTGGGGGTTGGCTCCTACGAGCAGTACTTC | CASSLSGVGVGSYEQYF
TRBJ2-6 | TRBV10-3 | . | 17 | . | TGTGCCATCAGTGATGTTCTCCTGCTCTCTGGGGCCAACGTCCTGACTTTC | CAISDVLLLSGANVLTF
TRBJ2-7 | TRBV10-3 | TRBD2 | 14 | many | TGTGCCATCAGAGGACTAGCGGGAGGGGGAGAGCAGTACTTC | CAIRGLAGGGEQYF
TRBJ1-1 | TRBV6-2/TRBV6-3 | . | 15 | . | TGTGCCAGCAGTTACTTGGGACGGGCAAACACTGAAGCTTTCTTT | CASSYLGRANTEAFF
TRBJ1-3 | TRBV2 | . | 13 | . | TGTGCCAGCAGTGGACACCCTGGAAACACCATATATTTT | CASSGHPGNTIYF
TRBJ1-1 | TRBV7-2 | TRBD1 | 14 | many | TGTGCCAGCCTCCGGGACAGGCCGAACACTGAAGCTTTCTTT | CASLRDRPNTEAFF
TRBJ2-7 | TRBV28 | . | 12 | few | TGTGCCAGCACCTCGGAGGCCTACGAGCAGTACTTC | CASTSEAYEQYF
TRBJ2-6 | TRBV11-2 | . | 16 | . | TGTGCCAGCAGCTTAGGACTACCCTCTGGGGCCAACGTCCTGACTTTC | CASSLGLPSGANVLTF
TRBJ1-4 | TRBV7-9 | . | 16 | many | TGTGCCAGCAGCACCCTGACAGGAGCAACTAATGAAAAACTGTTTTTT | CASSTLTGATNEKLFF
TRBJ2-7 | TRBV7-9 | . | 13 | few | TGTGCCAGCAGGCAGGATTCCTCCTACGAGCAGTACTTC | CASRQDSSYEQYF
TRBJ2-1 | TRBV9 | . | 13 | few | TGTGCCAGCAGCGTAGGAGACGAGAATGAGCAGTTCTTC | CASSVGDENEQFF
TRBJ2-2 | TRBV6-1 | . | 14 | few | TGTGCCAGCACCCTTGGTATTGGCACCGGGGAGCTGTTTTTT | CASTLGIGTGELFF
TRBJ2-7 | TRBV4-3 | TRBD2 | 16 | few | TGCGCCAGCAGCCAATTTCTAGCGGGAGGGCCTTCGGAGCAGTACTTC | CASSQFLAGGPSEQYF
TRBJ2-1 | TRBV5-5 | . | 13 | . | TGTGCCAGCAGCTCCCGGCCGGGGGATGAGCAGTTCTTC | CASSSRPGDEQFF
TRBJ1-5 | TRBV7-2 | . | 14 | many | TGTGCCAGCAGCACGGCGGGTAGCAATCAGCCCCAGCATTTT | CASSTAGSNQPQHF
TRBJ2-1 | TRBV7-9 | . | 14 | many | TGTGCCAGCAGCCCAGGGGCGGAATACAATGAGCAGTTCTTC | CASSPGAEYNEQFF
TRBJ1-2 | TRBV12-3/TRBV12-4 | . | 11 | few | TGTGCCAGCAGTTCCCGATATGGCTACACCTTC | CASSSRYGYTF
TRBJ1-1 | TRBV6-5 | . | 12 | few | TGTGCCAGCAGTTACGACCGGACTGAAGCTTTCTTT | CASSYDRTEAFF